Below, 21 T cell receptor beta chains from the same sample are listed, as sequenced in a study of blood T cell repertoires in COVID-19. Measured with immunoSEQ multiplex PCR; TCRdb has only the in-frame clones, and not every one. This sample has under 300,000 clones, with approximately 86% found just once. The specimen sequenced was peripheral blood. All receptors derive from a human donor in a cohort sampled during active COVID-19.

The rearrangement uses TRBV28 and TRBJ2-7; D is unclear. CDR1 and CDR2 (germline): MDHEN, SYDVKM. The V gene lost 4 bases and the J gene lost 4 bases, with 26 bases spanning the gap. The CDR3 covers 18 residues. The CDR3 is CASSSAFPGLQTRYEQYF. The CDR3 DNA reads as TGTGCCAGCAGTTCCGCCTTCCCTGGGCTCCAGACACGGTACGAGCAGTACTTC.

V is TRBV18 and J is TRBJ2-1, with 11 positions matching TRBD2. V shed 6 bases and J 0 bases; nucleotides not matched to a gene: 7. Germline CDR1 KGHSH, CDR2 LQKENI. The CDR3 sequence is 17 residues long. In DNA form, the CDR3 reads TGTGCCAGCTCGGCGGGGACTAGCGGAAGCTCCTACAATGAGCAGTTCTTC. Translated: CASSAGTSGSSYNEQFF.

The V gene is TRBV5-1, the J gene TRBJ1-6, with D uncertain. This CDR3 has 16 amino acids. The V gene's germline CDR1 is SGHRS and CDR2 YFSETQ. Between the trimmed V and J ends, which lost 0 bases and 8 bases, there was a span of 15 bases. The CDR3 region is CASSLERPEAHSPLHF. CDR3 DNA: TGCGCCAGCAGCTTGGAACGGCCCGAGGCTCATTCACCCCTCCACTTT. Based on the CDR3 plus reference TRBV5-1 and TRBJ1-6, the full variable domain is KAGVTQTPRYLIKTRGQQVTLSCSPISGHRSVSWYQQTPGQGLQFLFEYFSETQRNKGNFPGRFSGRQFSNSRSEMNVSTLELGDSALYLCASSLERPEAHSPLHFGNGTRLTVT.

DNA for the CDR3: TGTGCCAGCAGCCCCCCGTCCTATGGCTACACCTTC. This sequence encodes CASSPPSYGYTF. V usage is TRBV9 and J usage is TRBJ1-2; D unresolved. Trimming removed 4 bases from V and 4 bases from J, with 8 bases in between. Germline CDR1 is SGDLS and CDR2 is YYNGEE. This CDR3 is built from 12 residues.

The chain has TRBV10-3 and TRBJ2-3, with 7 bases identical to TRBD2. The CDR3 extends over 13 amino acids. Trimming cost V 6 bases and J 4 bases; bases outside gene matches: 4. CDR1 and CDR2 from the germline V gene are ENHRY and SYGVKD. CDR3 DNA: TGTGCCATCAGCGGCGGGAGAGCAGATACGCAGTATTTT. Translation gives CAISGGRADTQYF.

The sample holds one count of this clone. CDR3 DNA: TGCAGCGTTCTGGACACAGCCAAAAACATTCAGTACTTC. This encodes CSVLDTAKNIQYF. The rearrangement links TRBV29-1 to TRBJ2-4; D may be TRBD1 (5 bases). The V end was cut by 5 bases, the J end by 0 bases, with 8 bases between. The CDR3 contains 13 residues. CDR1 SQVTM and CDR2 ANQGSEA come from the germline V gene. The full variable domain, with the rest looked up from reference TRBV29-1 and TRBJ2-4, is SAVISQKPSRDICQRGTSLTIQCQVDSQVTMMFWYRQQPGQSLTLIATANQGSEATYESGFVIDKFPISRPNLTFSTLTVSNMSPEDSSIYLCSVLDTAKNIQYFGAGTRLSVL.

The rearrangement links TRBV5-1 to TRBJ1-5, with D perhaps TRBD1 (5 bases). The germline V gene encodes CDR1 SGHRS and CDR2 YFSETQ. The CDR3 totals 14 residues. Trimming left V 4 bases short and J 2 bases short, with 10 bases between. In DNA, the CDR3 is TGCGCCAGCAGCCCGGACATTGGCAATCAGCCCCAGCATTTT. It encodes CASSPDIGNQPQHF.

The rearrangement joins TRBV15 to TRBJ2-1, with TRBD1 matching over 11 bases. Germline V gene sequence: CDR1 LNHNV, CDR2 YYDKDF (reference sequence). The CDR3 length is 15 residues. J was trimmed by 7 bases and V by 8 bases; bases with no gene match: 10. The CDR3 nucleotides are TGTGCCACCGCACAGGACAGGGGGCTTCATAATGAGCAGTTCTTC. It yields the protein CATAQDRGLHNEQFF.

This sequence joins TRBV10-3 and TRBJ2-1; 7 positions agree with TRBD1. Germline lookup yields CDR1 ENHRY and CDR2 SYGVKD. This CDR3 is 17 amino acids long. Trimming removed 0 bases from V and 0 bases from J; junction bases left unmatched: 5. The CDR3: CAISESGGSLSYNEQFF. As DNA, the CDR3 is TGTGCCATCAGTGAGTCAGGGGGCTCTCTCTCCTACAATGAGCAGTTCTTC.

The chain is built from TRBV24-1 and TRBJ1-5, with TRBD1 matching 7 bases. The CDR3 is 15 residues long. The germline gives CDR1 KGHDR, CDR2 SFDVKD. V was pared by 4 bases and J by 2 bases, with 4 bases of the junction left unmatched. CDR3: CATSEGGTGNQPQHF. The CDR3 nucleotides read TGTGCCACCAGTGAAGGGGGCACCGGCAATCAGCCCCAGCATTTT.

This chain connects TRBV4-2 to TRBJ2-1; D not resolved. CDR1 and CDR2 from the germline V gene are LGHNA and YNFKEQ. Trimming removed 4 bases at V and 5 bases at J, with 9 bases between. This CDR3 comprises 13 residues. The CDR3 reads CASSPDRDNEQFF. Written as DNA, the CDR3 is TGTGCCAGCAGCCCAGACCGCGACAATGAGCAGTTCTTC.

The V call is TRBV7-6, the J call TRBJ1-2; TRBD1 matches 9 bases. The CDR3 totals 17 residues. Germline CDR1 reads SGHVS; CDR2 reads FNYEAQ. J lost 1 base, V lost 1 base, and 7 bases had no gene match. In DNA form, the CDR3 reads TGTGCCAGCAGCTTAGGAAGGACAGGGGCGATTAACTATGGCTACACCTTC. Protein sequence: CASSLGRTGAINYGYTF.

The CDR3 DNA reads TGTGCTAGTGGTTTGGGAGGGAACACTGAAGCTTTCTTT. This gives the protein CASGLGGNTEAFF. The chain is built from TRBV12-5 and TRBJ1-1, with D uncertain. Trimming shortened V by 1 base and J by 1 base, and 4 bases separated the two germline ends. Germline assignment: CDR1 LGHNT and CDR2 FRNRAP. The CDR3 spans 13 residues. Full variable domain (outside the CDR3, taken from reference TRBV12-5 and TRBJ1-1): DARVTQTPRHKVTEMGQEVTMRCQPILGHNTVFWYRQTMMQGLELLAYFRNRAPLDDSGMPKDRFSAEMPDATLATLKIQPSEPRDSAVYFCASGLGGNTEAFFGQGTRLTVV.

The chain employs TRBV25-1 and TRBJ2-7; D is perhaps TRBD1 (5 bases). The CDR3 has 15 amino acids. V dropped 2 bases and J dropped 1 base, with 12 bases sitting between them. CDR1 MGHDK and CDR2 SYGVNS come from the germline V gene. The CDR3 DNA reads as TGTGCCAGCAGTGAACGGCAGGGCGCTTCCTACGAGCAGTACTTC. This translates into CASSERQGASYEQYF.

This clone was detected only once. The rearrangement joins TRBV5-1 to TRBJ1-6; a possible D gene is TRBD1 (6 bases). The germline gives CDR1 SGHRS, CDR2 YFSETQ. V was cut by 4 bases and J by 9 bases, with 14 bases left in between. CDR3 length equals 14 residues. The CDR3 DNA is TGCGCCAGCAGCGAAGGGGGGGAGACTTCACCCCTCCACTTT. Protein product: CASSEGGETSPLHF.

This clone was seen more than once but under ten times. The chain employs TRBV10-2 and TRBJ2-7, with 8 bases identical to TRBD1. Trimming at V came to 3 bases and at J to 0 bases, leaving 4 bases not matched to a gene. Per the germline V gene, CDR1 is WSHSY and CDR2 is SAAADI. This CDR3 spans 15 amino acids. The CDR3 loop is CASSDRTGRSYEQYF. For the CDR3, the DNA is TGCGCCAGCAGTGATCGGACAGGGCGCTCCTACGAGCAGTACTTC.

The rearrangement joins TRBV30 to TRBJ1-6; the D gene is possibly TRBD1 (6 bases). The V end lost 2 bases, the J end lost 7 bases, and 15 bases lay between the germline ends. Germline V gene lookup returns CDR1 GTSNPN and CDR2 SVGIG (reference sequence). This CDR3 has 15 residues. Written as DNA, the CDR3 is TGTGCCTGGAGTACGGGGGGCCAGGGGAATTCACCCCTCCACTTT. Translating gives CAWSTGGQGNSPLHF.

The V and J genes are TRBV2 and TRBJ1-4; D perhaps matches TRBD1 (6 bases). V gave up 10 bases and J gave up 5 bases, with 14 bases separating them. The CDR3 contains 13 residues. The germline gives CDR1 SNHLY, CDR2 FYNNEI. The DNA for the CDR3 is TGTGCCACTTACCCACAGGGAAATGAAAAACTGTTTTTT. Amino acids: CATYPQGNEKLFF.

The chain joins TRBV5-6 to TRBJ2-7, with D maybe TRBD1 (5 bases). V shed 5 bases and J shed 3 bases, with 15 bases lying between them. Germline-derived CDR1 and CDR2 are SGHDT and YYEEEE. The CDR3 is made up of 14 amino acids. CDR3 DNA: TGTGCCAGCAGTTTAGGACACTTACTCTACGAGCAGTACTTC. Its protein product is CASSLGHLLYEQYF. The full variable domain, completed using reference TRBV5-6 and TRBJ2-7, is DAGVTQSPTHLIKTRGQQVTLRCSPKSGHDTVSWYQQALGQGPQFIFQYYEEEERQRGNFPDRFSGHQFPNYSSELNVNALLLGDSALYLCASSLGHLLYEQYFGPGTRLTVT.

This clone occurred a few times. The chain couples TRBV10-2 to TRBJ2-3; 8 bases agree with TRBD2. The CDR3 spans 14 residues. Per germline, CDR1 WSHSY and CDR2 SAAADI. Trimming took 7 bases from V and 2 from J; bases not matched to a gene: 5. The CDR3 reads CASKSGRVTDTQYF. In DNA, the CDR3 is TGCGCCAGCAAGTCCGGGAGGGTCACAGATACGCAGTATTTT.

This clone was recorded a few times. V and J are TRBV27 and TRBJ1-2; 7 nucleotides agree with TRBD1. The CDR3 runs to 14 residues. Germline CDR1 reads MNHEY; CDR2 reads SMNVEV (reference sequence). V lost 4 bases and J lost 6; bases outside the gene matches: 8. CDR3 in amino acids: CASSSFPGQDGYTF. The CDR3 nucleotides are TGTGCCAGCAGTTCCTTCCCTGGACAGGATGGCTACACCTTC.